The rows below give T cell receptor beta chains drawn from one sample of a study of blood T cell repertoires in COVID-19. Method: immunoSEQ multiplex PCR; TCRdb's copy keeps in-frame clones and lacks some. The sample has fewer than 300,000 clones, 88% seen once. Sequencing was carried out using peripheral blood. The receptors stem from a middle-aged woman who had recovered from COVID-19. Both conserved end residues are part of each CDR3. The order of the fields is clone size, D gene, J gene, V gene, CDR3 protein, CDR3 DNA. D genes are given only for firm matches. A row's size may be missing; if present it is once, few, many or a size class.

>NA|TRBD1|TRBJ1-6|TRBV2
CASSADRGIWNSPLHF
TGTGCCAGCAGTGCTGACAGGGGGATTTGGAATTCACCCCTCCACTTT
>NA|NA|TRBJ2-1|TRBV5-6
CASSIGTNHHNEQFF
TGTGCCAGCAGCATCGGGACAAACCACCACAATGAGCAGTTCTTC
>NA|NA|TRBJ1-3|TRBV21-1
CASSSRGGAGNTIYF
TGTGCCAGCAGCTCCCGGGGCGGGGCTGGAAACACCATATATTTT
>NA|NA|TRBJ2-4|TRBV24-1
CATSEPPGRDQKNIQYF
TGTGCCACCAGTGAACCCCCGGGGCGGGACCAGAAAAACATTCAGTACTTC
>NA|NA|TRBJ2-3|TRBV27
CASWRERGTDTQYF
TGTGCCAGCTGGAGGGAGAGGGGCACAGATACGCAGTATTTT
>NA|TRBD1|TRBJ2-2|TRBV15
CATSRGTGKRAGELFF
TGTGCCACCAGCAGGGGGACAGGAAAACGGGCCGGGGAGCTGTTTTTT
>NA|NA|TRBJ2-1|TRBV19
CASRGAGSGYNEQFF
TGTGCCAGTCGTGGTGCGGGATCGGGGTACAATGAGCAGTTCTTC
>NA|TRBD2|TRBJ2-3|TRBV9
CASSAFSGSYTDTQYF
TGTGCCAGCAGCGCTTTTAGCGGGAGCTACACAGATACGCAGTATTTT
>NA|NA|TRBJ1-2|TRBV4-3
CASSSHYGYTF
TGCGCCAGCAGCAGCCACTATGGCTACACCTTC
>NA|NA|TRBJ1-1|TRBV6-6
CASSFYSTEAFF
TGTGCCAGCAGTTTTTACTCTACTGAAGCTTTCTTT
>once|NA|TRBJ2-2|TRBV21-1
CASKVLRVPNKNTGELFF
TGTGCCAGCAAGGTACTGAGGGTCCCCAACAAGAACACCGGGGAGCTGTTTTTT
>NA|TRBD2|TRBJ2-5|TRBV5-4
CASSPSGRAAGETQYF
TGTGCCAGCAGCCCTAGCGGGAGGGCGGCCGGGGAGACCCAGTACTTC
>NA|TRBD2|TRBJ2-1|TRBV11-1
CASSSRTSGTSEQFF
TGTGCCAGCAGCTCCCGGACTAGCGGTACAAGTGAGCAGTTCTTC
>few|TRBD2|TRBJ2-7|TRBV5-1
CASSPRGREGSYEQYF
TGCGCCAGCAGCCCGCGCGGCAGGGAGGGCTCCTACGAGCAGTACTTC
>NA|NA|TRBJ2-7|TRBV12-3/TRBV12-4
CASSLTSSEQYF
TGTGCCAGCAGTTTAACTAGTTCTGAGCAGTACTTC
>NA|TRBD2|TRBJ2-1|TRBV7-2
CASSLAGTSGRREQFF
TGTGCCAGCAGCTTAGCCGGGACTAGCGGGAGGAGGGAGCAGTTCTTC
>few|TRBD2|TRBJ2-2|TRBV24-1
CATSDPGSGSRTGELFF
TGTGCCACCAGTGATCCGGGTAGCGGGAGCCGCACCGGGGAGCTGTTTTTT
>NA|TRBD1|TRBJ2-3|TRBV7-2
CASSLAPGRGRNTQYF
TGTGCCAGCAGCTTAGCGCCCGGCAGGGGGCGAAATACGCAGTATTTT
>NA|NA|TRBJ2-3|TRBV5-1
CASSLGGGGDTQYF
TGCGCCAGCAGCTTGGGCGGCGGTGGAGATACGCAGTATTTT
>NA|NA|TRBJ1-1|TRBV12-3/TRBV12-4
CATGGGPRTEAFF
TGTGCCACCGGGGGGGGGCCCCGCACTGAAGCTTTCTTT